This T cell receptor beta chain originates from a study of graft-versus-host responses after intestinal transplantation. Turning to the study itself: Each recipient received a multivisceral, liver-intestinal, or isolated intestinal graft.

To note about this clone: What it recognizes is unknown.

The table came from immunoSEQ multiplex PCR; TCRdb's copy has only in-frame clones and leaves some out. The data show about 59,000 clones, 94% seen once. V dropped 6 bases and J dropped 4 bases, with 8 bases sitting between them. Germline lookup yields CDR1 MNHNS and CDR2 SASEGT. CDR3 length equals 12 residues. Study-wide results and caveats: Recipient marrow contained GvH clones, some of which appeared first in ileum or blood.

The chain recombines TRBV6-1 with TRBJ2-3; D call uncertain. Material: unstimulated CD4+ T cells sorted from spleen or lymph node cells, obtained before transplant. This sequence was found in a human donor who was the organ donor for an intestinal transplant. DNA for the CDR3: TGTGCCAGCAGCCCCCGGCCAGATACGCAGTATTTT. Translating it yields CASSPRPDTQYF.